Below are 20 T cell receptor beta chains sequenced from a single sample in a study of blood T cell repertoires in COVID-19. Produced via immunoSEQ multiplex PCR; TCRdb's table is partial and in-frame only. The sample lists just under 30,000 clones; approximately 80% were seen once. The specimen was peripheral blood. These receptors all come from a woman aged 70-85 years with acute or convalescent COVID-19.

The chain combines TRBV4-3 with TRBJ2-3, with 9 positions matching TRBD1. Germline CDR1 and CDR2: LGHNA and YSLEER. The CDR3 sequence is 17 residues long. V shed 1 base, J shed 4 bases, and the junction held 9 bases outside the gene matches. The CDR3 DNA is TGCGCCAGCAGCCAAGTAGGGGGACAGGGTATCGCAGATACGCAGTATTTT. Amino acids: CASSQVGGQGIADTQYF.

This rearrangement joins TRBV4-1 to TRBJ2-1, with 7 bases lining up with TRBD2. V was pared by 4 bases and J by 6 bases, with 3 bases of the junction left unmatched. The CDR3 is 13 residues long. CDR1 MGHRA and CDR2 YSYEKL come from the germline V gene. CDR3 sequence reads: CASSPPSGNEQFF. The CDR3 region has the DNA TGCGCCAGCAGCCCGCCTAGCGGCAATGAGCAGTTCTTC.

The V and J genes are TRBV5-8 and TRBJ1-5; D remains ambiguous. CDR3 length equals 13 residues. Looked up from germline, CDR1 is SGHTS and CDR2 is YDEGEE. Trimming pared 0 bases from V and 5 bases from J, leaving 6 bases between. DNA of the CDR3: TGTGCCAGCAGCTTGGTCCCTTATCAGCCCCAGCATTTT. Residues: CASSLVPYQPQHF. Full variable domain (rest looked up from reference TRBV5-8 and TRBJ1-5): EAGVTQSPTHLIKTRGQQATLRCSPISGHTSVYWYQQALGLGLQFLLWYDEGEERNRGNFPPRFSGRQFPNYSSELNVNALELEDSALYLCASSLVPYQPQHFGDGTRLSIL.

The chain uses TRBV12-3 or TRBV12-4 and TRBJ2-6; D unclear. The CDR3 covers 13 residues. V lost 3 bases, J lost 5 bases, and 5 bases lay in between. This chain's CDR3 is CASSFRWANVLTF. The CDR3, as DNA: TGTGCCAGCAGTTTCCGGTGGGCCAACGTCCTGACTTTC.

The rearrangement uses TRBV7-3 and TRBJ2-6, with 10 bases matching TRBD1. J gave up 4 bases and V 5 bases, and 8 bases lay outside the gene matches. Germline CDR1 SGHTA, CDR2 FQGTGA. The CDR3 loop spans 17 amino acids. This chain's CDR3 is CASSQTGGATGANVLTF. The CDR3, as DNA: TGTGCCAGCAGCCAGACAGGGGGCGCGACCGGGGCCAACGTCCTGACTTTC.

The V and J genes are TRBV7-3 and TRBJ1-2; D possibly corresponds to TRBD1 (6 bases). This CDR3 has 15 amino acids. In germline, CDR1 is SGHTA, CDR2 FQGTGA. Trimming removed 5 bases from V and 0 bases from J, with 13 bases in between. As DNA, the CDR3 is TGTGCCAGCAGCGTACAGGGAAGAGCTAACTATGGCTACACCTTC. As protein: CASSVQGRANYGYTF.

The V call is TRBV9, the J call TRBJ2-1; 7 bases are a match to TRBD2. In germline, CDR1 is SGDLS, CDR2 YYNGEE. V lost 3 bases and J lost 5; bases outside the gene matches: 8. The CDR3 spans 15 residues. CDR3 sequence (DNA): TGTGCCAGCAGCGCTAGCGGTTGGGGGGACAATGAGCAGTTCTTC. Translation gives CASSASGWGDNEQFF.

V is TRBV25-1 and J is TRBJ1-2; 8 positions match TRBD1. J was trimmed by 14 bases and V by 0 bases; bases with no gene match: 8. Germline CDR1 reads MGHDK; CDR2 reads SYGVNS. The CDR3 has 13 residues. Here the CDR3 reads CASSEYEEQGETF. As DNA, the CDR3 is TGTGCCAGCAGTGAATATGAGGAACAGGGGGAAACCTTC.

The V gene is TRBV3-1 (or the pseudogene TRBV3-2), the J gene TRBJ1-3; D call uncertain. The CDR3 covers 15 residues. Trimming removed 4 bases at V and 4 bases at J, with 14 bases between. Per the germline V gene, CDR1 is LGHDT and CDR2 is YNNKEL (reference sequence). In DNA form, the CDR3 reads TGTGCCAGCAGCCCCCCAGGAGGGTTGGGAAACACCATATATTTT. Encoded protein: CASSPPGGLGNTIYF.

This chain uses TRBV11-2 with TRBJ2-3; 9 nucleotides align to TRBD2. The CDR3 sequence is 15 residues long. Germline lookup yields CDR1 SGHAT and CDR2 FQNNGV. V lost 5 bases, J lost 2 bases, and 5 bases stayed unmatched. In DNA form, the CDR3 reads TGTGCCAGCAGCCCAGCGGGGGGAAACACAGATACGCAGTATTTT. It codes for CASSPAGGNTDTQYF.

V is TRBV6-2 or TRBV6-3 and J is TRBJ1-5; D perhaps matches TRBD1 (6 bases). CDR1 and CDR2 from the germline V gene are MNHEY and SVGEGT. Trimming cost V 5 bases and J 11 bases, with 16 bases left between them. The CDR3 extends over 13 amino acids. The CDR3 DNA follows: TGTGCCAGCAGTGACCCGGGACATTCGGCCCAGCATTTT. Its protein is CASSDPGHSAQHF.

Written as DNA, the CDR3 is TGTGCCAGCAGTTACAACGGGGGGACTAACTATGGCTACACCTTC. Its protein is CASSYNGGTNYGYTF. This chain links TRBV6-5 with TRBJ1-2, with a possible D match to TRBD1 (5 bases). V shed 2 bases and J shed 0 bases, with 10 bases lying between them. CDR3 length: 15 amino acids. Germline lookup yields CDR1 MNHEY and CDR2 SVGAGI.

CDR3: CASSKVGTGLEVGGQETQYF. CDR3 nucleotides: TGTGCCAGCAGCAAAGTGGGGACAGGGCTGGAGGTGGGGGGCCAAGAGACCCAGTACTTC. The chain recombines TRBV21-1 with TRBJ2-5; the table's D gene call, TRBD1, was not cross checked with the DNA. TRBV21-1 is tagged as a pseudogene. This CDR3 comprises 20 residues.

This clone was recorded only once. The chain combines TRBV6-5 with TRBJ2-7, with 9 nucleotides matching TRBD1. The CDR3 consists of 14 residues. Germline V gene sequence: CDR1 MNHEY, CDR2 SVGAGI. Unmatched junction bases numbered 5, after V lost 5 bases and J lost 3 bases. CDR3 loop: CASSPRDRDYEQYF. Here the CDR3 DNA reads TGTGCCAGCAGTCCAAGGGACAGGGACTACGAGCAGTACTTC.

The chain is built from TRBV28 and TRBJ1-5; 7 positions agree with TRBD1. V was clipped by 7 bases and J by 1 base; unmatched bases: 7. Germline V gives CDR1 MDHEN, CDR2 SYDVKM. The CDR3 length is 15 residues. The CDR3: CASTSYRGSNQPQHF. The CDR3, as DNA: TGTGCCAGCACCTCATACAGGGGCAGCAATCAGCCCCAGCATTTT.

CDR3 coding DNA: TGTGCCAGCAGCCAATATAACGGCGGGAGAGAGACCCAGTACTTC. Protein: CASSQYNGGRETQYF. The chain uses TRBV3-1 (or the pseudogene TRBV3-2) and TRBJ2-5, with 7 nucleotides matching TRBD2. Trimming cost V 2 bases and J 4 bases; bases outside gene matches: 7. The length of the CDR3 is 15 residues. CDR1 LGHDT and CDR2 YNNKEL come from the germline V gene (reference sequence).

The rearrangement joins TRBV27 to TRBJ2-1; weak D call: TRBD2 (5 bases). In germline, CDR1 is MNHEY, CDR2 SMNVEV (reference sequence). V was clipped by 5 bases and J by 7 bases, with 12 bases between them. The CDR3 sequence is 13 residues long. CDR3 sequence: CASSRGGDNEQFF. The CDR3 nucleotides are TGTGCCAGCAGTCGTGGAGGTGATAATGAGCAGTTCTTC.

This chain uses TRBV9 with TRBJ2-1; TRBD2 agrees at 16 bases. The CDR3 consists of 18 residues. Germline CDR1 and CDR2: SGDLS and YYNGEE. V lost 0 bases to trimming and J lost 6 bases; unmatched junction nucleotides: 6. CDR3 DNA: TGTGCCAGCAGCGTAGCGGGACTAGCGGGGGGGCCAGGCAATGAGCAGTTCTTC. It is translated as CASSVAGLAGGPGNEQFF.

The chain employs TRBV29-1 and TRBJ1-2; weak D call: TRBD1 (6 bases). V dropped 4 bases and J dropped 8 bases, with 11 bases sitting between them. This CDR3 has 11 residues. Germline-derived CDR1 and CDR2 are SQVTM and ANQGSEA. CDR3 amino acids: CSVVGQHGYTF. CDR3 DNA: TGCAGCGTTGTAGGACAGCACGGCTACACCTTC. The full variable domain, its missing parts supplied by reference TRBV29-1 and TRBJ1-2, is SAVISQKPSRDICQRGTSLTIQCQVDSQVTMMFWYRQQPGQSLTLIATANQGSEATYESGFVIDKFPISRPNLTFSTLTVSNMSPEDSSIYLCSVVGQHGYTFGSGTRLTVV.

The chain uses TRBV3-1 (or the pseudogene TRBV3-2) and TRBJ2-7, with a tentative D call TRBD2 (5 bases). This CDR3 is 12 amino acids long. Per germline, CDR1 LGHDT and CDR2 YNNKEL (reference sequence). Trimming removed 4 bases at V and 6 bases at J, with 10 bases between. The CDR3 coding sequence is TGTGCCAGCAGCCTTAGCCGGGGCGAGCAGTACTTC. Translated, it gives CASSLSRGEQYF.